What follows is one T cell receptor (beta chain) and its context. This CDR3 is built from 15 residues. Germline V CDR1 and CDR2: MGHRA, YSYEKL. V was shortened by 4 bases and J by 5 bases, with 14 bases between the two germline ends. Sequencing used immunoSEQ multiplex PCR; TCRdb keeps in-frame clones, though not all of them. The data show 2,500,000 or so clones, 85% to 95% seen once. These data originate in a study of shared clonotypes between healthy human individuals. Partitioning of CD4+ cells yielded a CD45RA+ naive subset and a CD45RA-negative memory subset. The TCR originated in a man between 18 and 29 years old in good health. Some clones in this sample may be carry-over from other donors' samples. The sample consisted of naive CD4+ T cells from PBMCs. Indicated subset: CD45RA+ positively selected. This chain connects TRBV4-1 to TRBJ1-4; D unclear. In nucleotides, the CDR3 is TGCGCCAGCAGCCTACCGTCAGGAGCAAATGAAAAACTGTTTTTT. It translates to CASSLPSGANEKLFF.